Listed below are T cell receptor beta chains from one sample, sequenced in a study of human T cells and chemical hapten exposure. TCRdb independently ran MiXCR on the RACE reads; one entry per CDR3 protein. The profile covers around 380,000 distinct CDR3 sequences, with about 5% appearing a single time and over 7% taken by the ten largest. Here the sequenced sample was whole blood, taken in connection with sensitization to the hapten diphenylcyclopropenone (DPC). The source is a woman aged 18-29 years with alopecia areata. Some clones in this sample may be carry-over from other donors' samples. CDR3s include the opening cysteine and the closing phenylalanine or tryptophan. Each record gives: clone size, J gene, V gene, D gene, CDR3 protein, CDR3 DNA. A D gene is named only where the DNA matches it firmly. Clone size is not always given. Where it is, it says once, few, many or a class for expanded clones.

few | TRBJ1-5 | TRBV20-1 | NA | CSARGPFWRGRIQPQHF | TGCAGTGCTAGAGGGCCCTTTTGGAGGGGGAGGATTCAGCCCCAGCATTTT
few | TRBJ2-7 | TRBV20-1 | NA | CSARDRTERSEQYF | TGCAGTGCTAGAGATAGGACAGAGAGATCCGAGCAGTACTTC
few | TRBJ2-2 | TRBV10-2 | TRBD1 | CASSETGVYTGELFF | TGCGCCAGCAGTGAGACAGGGGTCTACACCGGGGAGCTGTTTTTT
many | TRBJ1-1 | TRBV29-1 | NA | CSVEAGPEAFF | TGCAGCGTTGAAGCGGGTCCTGAAGCTTTCTTT
few | TRBJ2-3 | TRBV3-1 | TRBD2 | CASSPPSDGGVGDTQYF | TGTGCCAGCAGTCCCCCTTCTGACGGGGGGGTAGGAGATACGCAGTATTTT
few | TRBJ2-3 | TRBV6-2/TRBV6-3 | NA | CASSYSSPVDTQYF | TGTGCCAGCAGTTACTCGAGTCCCGTCGATACGCAGTATTTT
many | TRBJ1-1 | TRBV7-9 | NA | CASSSPGSTEAFF | TGTGCCAGCAGCTCCCCAGGGTCCACTGAAGCTTTCTTT
few | TRBJ1-2 | TRBV11-1 | NA | CASSSGTRPGQLNYGYTF | TGTGCCAGCAGCTCTGGGACACGACCGGGACAACTAAACTATGGCTACACCTTC
few | TRBJ2-4 | TRBV7-2 | TRBD2 | CASSLGPTSGGAGNIQYF | TGTGCCAGCAGCTTAGGGCCAACTAGCGGGGGGGCCGGAAACATTCAGTACTTC
many | TRBJ1-5 | TRBV12-3/TRBV12-4 | TRBD1 | CASNPDRGAQPQHF | TGTGCCAGCAACCCGGACAGGGGGGCTCAGCCCCAGCATTTT
NA | TRBJ2-7 | TRBV28 | NA | CASSTNIRGRFYEQYF | TGTGCCAGCAGTACAAACATCCGGGGGAGATTCTACGAGCAGTACTTC
NA | TRBJ2-1 | TRBV5-6 | NA | CASSGETTGSSYNEQFF | TGTGCCAGCAGCGGAGAGACGACAGGTAGCTCCTACAATGAGCAGTTCTTC
NA | TRBJ2-3 | TRBV4-3 | NA | CASSQDSGDTQYF | TGCGCCAGCAGCCAAGATTCCGGAGATACGCAGTATTTT
few | TRBJ2-3 | TRBV27 | NA | CASSSLPLTGVTDTQYF | TGTGCCAGCAGTTCCCTCCCTTTGACGGGGGTCACAGATACGCAGTATTTT
few | TRBJ2-7 | TRBV28 | TRBD2 | CASRNSGGNHEQYF | TGTGCCAGCAGGAATAGCGGGGGTAACCACGAGCAGTACTTC
NA | TRBJ1-1 | TRBV29-1 | NA | CSVRWGTEAFF | TGCAGCGTGCGTTGGGGCACTGAAGCTTTCTTT
few | TRBJ2-3 | TRBV7-2 | NA | CASSSYQTSHFSTDTQYF | TGTGCCAGCAGCTCCTATCAGACTAGTCACTTTAGCACAGATACGCAGTATTTT
many | TRBJ1-1 | TRBV29-1 | NA | CSVEGVGTEAFF | TGCAGCGTTGAGGGGGTAGGCACTGAAGCTTTCTTT
many | TRBJ1-3 | TRBV7-2 | NA | CASSLQGSGNTIYF | TGTGCCAGCAGCTTACAAGGTTCTGGAAACACCATATATTTT
NA | TRBJ2-3 | TRBV7-2 | NA | CASSSGSLLNTDTQYF | TGTGCCAGCAGCTCAGGCAGTCTTCTGAACACAGATACGCAGTATTTT
NA | TRBJ1-4 | TRBV6-6 | TRBD1 | CASSPGQGTGNEKLFF | TGTGCCAGCAGTCCGGGACAGGGGACTGGTAATGAAAAACTGTTTTTT
NA | TRBJ1-6 | TRBV4-3 | TRBD1 | CASSLSTGAFSPLHF | TGCGCCAGCAGCCTATCCACAGGGGCTTTTTCACCCCTCCACTTT
many | TRBJ2-1 | TRBV5-5 | TRBD1 | CATSTGGVYNEQFF | TGTGCCACGAGTACAGGGGGAGTTTACAATGAGCAGTTCTTC
few | TRBJ1-2 | TRBV4-3 | NA | CASSQDYDKGYGYTF | TGCGCCAGCAGCCAAGATTACGACAAGGGCTATGGCTACACCTTC
NA | TRBJ2-7 | TRBV27 | NA | CASSLRGVGEQYF | TGTGCCAGCAGTTTGAGGGGGGTGGGAGAGCAGTACTTC
many | TRBJ1-6 | TRBV6-6 | NA | CASSPRPTGNSYNSPLHF | TGTGCCAGCAGTCCAAGACCCACAGGGAACTCCTATAATTCACCCCTCCACTTT
few | TRBJ2-7 | TRBV29-1 | NA | CSVDAPSPYEQYF | TGCAGCGTTGATGCGCCCTCCCCCTACGAGCAGTACTTC
many | TRBJ2-7 | TRBV3-1 | TRBD2 | CASSQGKRGSYEQYF | TGTGCCAGCAGCCAAGGAAAGCGGGGATCCTACGAGCAGTACTTC
NA | TRBJ1-5 | TRBV28 | NA | CASSFDKVENQRQHF | TGTGCCAGCAGTTTCGATAAGGTTGAGAATCAGCGCCAGCATTTT
many | TRBJ2-6 | TRBV4-2 | NA | CASSQEGSSGANVLTF | TGTGCCAGCAGCCAGGAGGGCAGCTCTGGGGCCAACGTCCTGACTTTC
NA | TRBJ2-3 | TRBV20-1 | TRBD1 | CSAIWTGGGDTQYF | TGCAGTGCTATCTGGACAGGGGGCGGAGATACGCAGTATTTT
few | TRBJ1-1 | TRBV3-1 | NA | CASSQETGPTEAFF | TGTGCCAGCAGCCAAGAAACAGGGCCCACTGAAGCTTTCTTT
few | TRBJ2-7 | TRBV4-1 | TRBD1 | CASSPMDRGADEQYF | TGCGCCAGCAGCCCCATGGACAGGGGCGCCGACGAGCAGTACTTC
NA | TRBJ2-5 | TRBV5-4 | NA | CASTRGAGETQYF | TGTGCCAGCACCAGGGGGGCCGGAGAGACCCAGTACTTC
NA | TRBJ2-7 | TRBV29-1 | NA | CSGGSFYEQYF | TGCAGTGGGGGCAGCTTTTACGAGCAGTACTTC
many | TRBJ2-7 | TRBV20-1 | NA | CSARDSRIDYEQYF | TGCAGTGCTAGAGATTCCCGGATAGATTACGAGCAGTACTTC
few | TRBJ2-3 | TRBV7-2 | TRBD2 | CASSLDAGGHYTQYF | TGTGCCAGCAGCTTAGATGCGGGGGGGCATTATACGCAGTATTTT
few | TRBJ2-2 | TRBV3-1 | TRBD2 | CASSLGLAGITGELFF | TGTGCCAGCAGCCTGGGACTAGCGGGGATCACCGGGGAGCTGTTTTTT
NA | TRBJ1-1 | TRBV7-3 | NA | CASSLSGYGTEAFF | TGTGCCAGCAGCTTATCGGGGTATGGCACTGAAGCTTTCTTT
many | TRBJ2-5 | TRBV7-3 | NA | CASSLGTGKETQYF | TGTGCCAGCAGCTTAGGGACGGGGAAAGAGACCCAGTACTTC